This note documents a single T cell receptor (beta chain) sequence. The antigen remains unidentified. In the authors' methods: Productive clonotypes were detectable down to 2.59 x 10-5 frequency. Sequencing was performed with immunoSEQ multiplex PCR; in TCRdb, only in-frame clones are kept and a portion is missing. The D gene and trimming were derived from the DNA, and the V and J assignments and clone size from that table. The repertoire holds under 55,000 clones, with about 86% as singletons. The sample is drawn from a study of STAT5B mutations in CD4+ large granular lymphocyte leukemia. Study results and caveats: No patients shared main leukemic clonotypes, though 20% to 25% appeared at low frequency elsewhere.

CDR1 SGHTA and CDR2 FQGNSA come from the germline V gene. The V gene lost 0 bases and the J gene lost 1 base, with 13 bases spanning the gap. CDR3 length equals 17 residues. The sample consisted of CD4+ T cells from blood buffy coats. This chain links TRBV7-2 with TRBJ1-5; maybe TRBD1 (5 bases). This TCR came from a human donor in good health. In DNA form, the CDR3 reads TGTGCCAGCAGCTTAGCGGGGGGAGGGAGGAGCAATCAGCCCCAGCATTTT. It translates to CASSLAGGGRSNQPQHF. Drawing the rest from reference TRBV7-2 and TRBJ1-5, the complete variable domain is GAGVSQSPSNKVTEKGKDVELRCDPISGHTALYWYRQSLGQGLEFLIYFQGNSAPDKSGLPSDRFSAERTGGSVSTLTIQRTQQEDSAVYLCASSLAGGGRSNQPQHFGDGTRLSIL.